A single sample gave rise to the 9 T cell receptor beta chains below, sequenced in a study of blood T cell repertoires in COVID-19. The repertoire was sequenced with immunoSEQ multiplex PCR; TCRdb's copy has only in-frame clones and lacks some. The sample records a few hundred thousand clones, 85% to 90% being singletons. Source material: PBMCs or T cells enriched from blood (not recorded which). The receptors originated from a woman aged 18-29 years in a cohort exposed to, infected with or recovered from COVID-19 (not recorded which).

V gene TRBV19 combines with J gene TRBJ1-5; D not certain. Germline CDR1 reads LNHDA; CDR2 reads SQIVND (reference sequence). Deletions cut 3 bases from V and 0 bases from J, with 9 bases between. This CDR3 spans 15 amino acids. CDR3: CASSMERNSNQPQHF. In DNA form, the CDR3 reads TGTGCCAGTAGTATGGAGCGGAATAGCAATCAGCCCCAGCATTTT.

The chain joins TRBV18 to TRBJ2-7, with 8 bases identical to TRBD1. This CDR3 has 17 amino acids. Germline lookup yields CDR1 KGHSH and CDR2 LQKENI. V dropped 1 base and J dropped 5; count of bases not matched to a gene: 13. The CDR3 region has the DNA TGTGCCAGCTCACCACGTTCAGGAGACAGGGGTCGGGACGAGCAGTACTTC. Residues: CASSPRSGDRGRDEQYF.

The CDR3 sequence is CASSPDRGNEKLFF. The DNA for the CDR3 is TGCGCCAGCAGCCCCGACAGGGGAAATGAAAAACTGTTTTTT. The chain is built from TRBV23-1 and TRBJ1-4; 8 positions match TRBD1. TRBV23-1 is placed among ORFs of uncertain function. Unmatched junction bases numbered 5, after V lost 6 bases and J lost 5 bases. This CDR3 comprises 14 residues.

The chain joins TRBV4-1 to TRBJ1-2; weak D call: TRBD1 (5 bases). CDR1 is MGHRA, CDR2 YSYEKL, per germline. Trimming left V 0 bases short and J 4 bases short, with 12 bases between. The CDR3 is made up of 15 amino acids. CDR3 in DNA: TGCGCCAGCAGCCAAGAAACGGGACTCCGCTATGGCTACACCTTC. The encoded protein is CASSQETGLRYGYTF.

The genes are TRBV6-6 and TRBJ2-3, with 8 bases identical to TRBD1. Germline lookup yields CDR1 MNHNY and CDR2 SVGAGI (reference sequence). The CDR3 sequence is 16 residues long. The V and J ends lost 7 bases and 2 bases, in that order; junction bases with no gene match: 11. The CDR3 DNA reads TGTGCCAGCATTATCGGACAGGGTGGGCACACAGATACGCAGTATTTT. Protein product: CASIIGQGGHTDTQYF.

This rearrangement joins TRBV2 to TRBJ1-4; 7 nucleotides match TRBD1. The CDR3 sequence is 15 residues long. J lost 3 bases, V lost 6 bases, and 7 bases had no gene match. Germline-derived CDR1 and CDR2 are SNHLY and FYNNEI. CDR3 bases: TGTGCCAGCAGCCCTGGACAGGCGTCTAATGAAAAACTGTTTTTT. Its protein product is CASSPGQASNEKLFF.

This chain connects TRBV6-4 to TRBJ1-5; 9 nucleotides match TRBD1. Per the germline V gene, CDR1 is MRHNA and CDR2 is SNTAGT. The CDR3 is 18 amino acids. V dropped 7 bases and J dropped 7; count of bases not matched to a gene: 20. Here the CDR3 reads CASIPPDNGTGCRQPQHF. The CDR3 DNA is TGTGCCAGCATTCCCCCAGACAACGGGACAGGGTGTCGGCAGCCCCAGCATTTT.

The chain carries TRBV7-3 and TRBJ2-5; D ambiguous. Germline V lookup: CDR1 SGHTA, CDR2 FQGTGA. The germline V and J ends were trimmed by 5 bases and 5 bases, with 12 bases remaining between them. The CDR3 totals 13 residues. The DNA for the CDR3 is TGTGCCAGCAGCCCTCAGGTCGGCGAGACCCAGTACTTC. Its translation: CASSPQVGETQYF.

In nucleotides, the CDR3 is TGTGCCAGCAGTAGGGACAATACGGGCTATGGCTACACCTTC. This gives the protein CASSRDNTGYGYTF. This chain connects TRBV25-1 to TRBJ1-2; tentative D call: TRBD1 (6 bases). V lost 5 bases, J lost 4 bases, and 14 bases lay in between. The germline CDR1 and CDR2 sequences are MGHDK and SYGVNS. This CDR3 has 14 residues.